This entry lists 7 T cell receptor beta chains sequenced from one sample in a study of technical replicates of blood from four donors. Produced via immunoSEQ multiplex PCR; TCRdb's table is partial and in-frame only. The sample shows about 72,000 clones, roughly 92% of them seen only once. Input material: T cells isolated from PBMCs. Receptors were obtained from a human donor in good health.

This rearrangement joins TRBV7-9 to TRBJ2-7; possible D gene TRBD1, 5 bases. CDR3 size: 14 residues. CDR1 and CDR2 (germline): SEHNR, FQNEAQ (reference sequence). The germline V and J ends were trimmed by 5 bases and 2 bases, with 13 bases remaining between them. Written as DNA, the CDR3 is TGTGCCAGCAGCGATACTGACAGTCCCTACGAGCAGTACTTC. This encodes CASSDTDSPYEQYF.

V gene TRBV2 combines with J gene TRBJ2-3; 10 bases match TRBD1. The germline V gene encodes CDR1 SNHLY and CDR2 FYNNEI. This CDR3 contains 14 residues. Losses at the gene ends were 3 bases for V and 7 bases for J; bases not matched to a gene: 4. The CDR3 DNA sequence: TGTGCCAGCAGTGAGGGGACAGGGGAGTATACGCAGTATTTT. Protein sequence: CASSEGTGEYTQYF. Combining the CDR3 with reference TRBV2 and TRBJ2-3 gives the whole variable domain EPEVTQTPSHQVTQMGQEVILRCVPISNHLYFYWYRQILGQKVEFLVSFYNNEISEKSEIFDDQFSVERPDGSNFTLKIRSTKLEDSAMYFCASSEGTGEYTQYFGPGTRLTVL.

The J gene is TRBJ2-5, the V gene TRBV18; no reliable D call. CDR1 and CDR2 from the germline V gene are KGHSH and LQKENI. The V end was cut by 4 bases, the J end by 5 bases, with 17 bases between. The CDR3 spans 15 residues. CDR3 residues: CASSLAGSIGETQYF. CDR3 nucleotides: TGTGCCAGCTCACTTGCAGGATCGATTGGGGAGACCCAGTACTTC.

The DNA for the CDR3 is TGCAGCGTTTCTCCGTACGAGCAGTACTTC. Residues: CSVSPYEQYF. The chain carries TRBV29-1 and TRBJ2-7; D is uncertain. This CDR3 has 10 amino acids. Trimming stripped 5 bases from V and 4 bases from J, with 6 bases between. The germline CDR1 and CDR2 sequences are SQVTM and ANQGSEA.

The V call is TRBV20-1, the J call TRBJ1-2; D gene ambiguous. V was trimmed by 7 bases and J by 0 bases, leaving 6 bases between them. Germline V CDR1 and CDR2: DFQATT, SNEGSKA (reference sequence). The CDR3 consists of 11 residues. The CDR3 region is CSVRANYGYTF. CDR3 sequence (DNA): TGCAGTGTACGAGCTAACTATGGCTACACCTTC.

In this sample, this clone turned up once. The V and J genes are TRBV7-9 and TRBJ2-7; D possibly corresponds to TRBD1 (6 bases). Trimming stripped 2 bases from V and 3 bases from J, with 11 bases between. The CDR3 extends over 14 amino acids. The germline CDR1 and CDR2 sequences are SEHNR and FQNEAQ (reference sequence). The CDR3 DNA sequence: TGTGCCAGCAGCTTACCGAACAGGGACTACGAGCAGTACTTC. Translating gives CASSLPNRDYEQYF.

V is TRBV6-5 and J is TRBJ2-2; 7 nucleotides agree with TRBD1. CDR1 and CDR2 (germline): MNHEY, SVGAGI. The junction had 8 bases not matched to a gene; V was cut back by 6 bases and J by 4 bases. The CDR3 extends over 15 amino acids. The CDR3 spells CASRPDREPTGELFF. In nucleotides, the CDR3 is TGTGCCAGCAGACCTGACAGGGAACCCACCGGGGAGCTGTTTTTT.